The TCR beta chain described here comes from a study of T cells in Graves' hyperthyroidism and ophthalmopathy. Using RNA transcripts as the source, TCR beta CDR3 regions were amplified. An initial round of RT-PCR targeting the TCR CDR3 relied on the HTBI primer set. MiXCR was run by TCRdb on the multiplex PCR reads, yielding one entry per CDR3 protein. The data show about 350,000 distinct CDR3 sequences, 15% to 20% seen once. V shed 0 bases and J 2 bases; nucleotides not matched to a gene: 12. The CDR3 is 18 residues long. Germline V CDR1 and CDR2: GTSNPN, SVGIG (reference sequence). This clonotype came up many times. The antigen remains unidentified. Duration under 3 months, a NOSPECS grade of at least 4, and a Clinical Activity Score of at least 3 characterized the ophthalmopathy patients. It was uncontrolled infection, other autoimmune disease, pregnancy or lactation that excluded patients. General study points: Model predictions of ophthalmopathy came a median roughly 6.4 months before onset. In the blood, most expanded thyroid clonotypes above 0.001 appeared as well.

The V and J genes are TRBV30 and TRBJ1-5; 8 bases fit TRBD1. This clonotype originated in a woman in her thirties or forties with Graves' ophthalmopathy. Sequenced sample: blood. CDR3 loop: CAWSVQGRGRYGNQPQHF. The CDR3 DNA is TGTGCCTGGAGTGTACAGGGCAGGGGGCGGTACGGCAATCAGCCCCAGCATTTT.